This T cell receptor (beta chain) was identified during a study of blood T cell repertoires in COVID-19. Trimming took off 7 bases at V and 8 bases at J, with 13 bases between the two ends. The CDR3 has 12 residues. From germline, CDR1 is LNHDA and CDR2 SQIVND (reference sequence). In the authors' methods: Cell counts per sample came from amplifying reference gene primers. Data came from immunoSEQ multiplex PCR; TCRdb stores just in-frame clones and leaves some out. V and J calls and clone size come straight from that table; D and trimming were deduced from the DNA. The profile covers 250,000 to 300,000 clones, with approximately 86% appearing a single time and roughly 0.8% taken by the ten largest.

The genes are TRBV19 and TRBJ2-3; D might be TRBD2 (6 bases). The sequenced sample consisted of peripheral blood. The clonotype comes from a woman aged 30 to 39 with acute or convalescent COVID-19. The CDR3 spells CASMVGTGTQYF. CDR3 in DNA: TGTGCCAGTATGGTCGGGACTGGTACGCAGTATTTT.